This T cell receptor (beta chain) was documented in a study of cytomegalovirus exposure and HLA in healthy donors. General study results and limits: Earlier results showed most TCR beta V segments being productive about 87% or about 30% of the time. Other equally common chains were less clonally expanded than HLA-associated TCR beta chains, a later analysis showed. A few chains linked to CMV were shown in vitro to be specific for CMV antigens. For presence/absence analyses, sequencing depth was assumed to be roughly uniform across donors.

Details on this clone: Its target is not known.

This CDR3 is 15 amino acids long. Trimming left V 6 bases short and J 4 bases short, with 17 bases between. CDR1 WSHSY and CDR2 SAAADI come from the germline V gene. Vbeta (60) and Jbeta (13) primers were used in the PCR. Using immunoSEQ multiplex PCR, the repertoire was profiled, and TCRdb retains in-frame clones only, with some absent. There are approximately 140,000 clones in the sample; 55% to 70% occur only once, and 6% to 8.5% lies in the top ten. This TCR was sampled from an older woman in good health and CMV-seropositive. The chain recombines TRBV10-2 with TRBJ2-3; a possible D gene is TRBD1 (7 bases). Sequencing was carried out using PBMCs. The CDR3 here is CASSEQGPGADTQYF. CDR3 nucleotides: TGCGCCAGCAGCGAACAGGGGCCGGGGGCAGATACGCAGTATTTT.